This TCR beta chain was sequenced during a study of identical twins. Regarding the study as a whole: In drawing conclusions, the study used cross-sectional statistical analysis and did not follow the same donors.

The CDR3 extends over 12 amino acids. Per the germline V gene, CDR1 is LGHDT and CDR2 is YNNKEL (reference sequence). Trimming removed 0 bases at V and 8 bases at J, with 4 bases between. As concerns this clonotype: What it binds is unknown.

Only healthy Caucasians were enrolled as donors. TCRdb ran MiXCR on the 5' RACE reads and lists one entry per CDR3 protein. The table has roughly 770,000 distinct CDR3 sequences, 15% to 20% seen once. This sample was shared with a second study, whose subject was T cells expressing NK-cell markers. As that study records: Uncertainty persisted over the HCMV specificity of expanded NKG2C+ T cell clones.

This chain uses TRBV3-1 with TRBJ1-4; D ambiguous. Sequenced input: PBMCs. The TCR sequence derives from a young woman in good health. DNA for the CDR3: TGTGCCAGCAGCCAAGAAGGCGAAAAACTGTTTTTT. Residues: CASSQEGEKLFF.